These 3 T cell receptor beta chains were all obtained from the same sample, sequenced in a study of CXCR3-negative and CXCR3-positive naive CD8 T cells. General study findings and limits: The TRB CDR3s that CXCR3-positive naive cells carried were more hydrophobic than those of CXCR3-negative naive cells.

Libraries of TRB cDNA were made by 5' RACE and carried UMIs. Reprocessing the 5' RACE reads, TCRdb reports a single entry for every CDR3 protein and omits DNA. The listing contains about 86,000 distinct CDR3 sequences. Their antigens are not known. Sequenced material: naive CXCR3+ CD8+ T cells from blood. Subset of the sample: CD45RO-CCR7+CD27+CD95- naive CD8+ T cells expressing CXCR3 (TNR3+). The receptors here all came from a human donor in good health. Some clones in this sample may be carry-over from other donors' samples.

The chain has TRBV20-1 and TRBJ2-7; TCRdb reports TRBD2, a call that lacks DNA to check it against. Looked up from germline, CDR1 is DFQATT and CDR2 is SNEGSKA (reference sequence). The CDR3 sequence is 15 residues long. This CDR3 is CSARDSPSGLYEQYF.

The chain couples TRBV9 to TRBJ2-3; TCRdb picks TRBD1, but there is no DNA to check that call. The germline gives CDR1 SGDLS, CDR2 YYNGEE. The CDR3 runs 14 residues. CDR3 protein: CASSVKGDTDTQYF.

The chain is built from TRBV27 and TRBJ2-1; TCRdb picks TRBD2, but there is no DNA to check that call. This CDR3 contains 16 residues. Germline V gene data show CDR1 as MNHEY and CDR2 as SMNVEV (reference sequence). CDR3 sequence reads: CASSLGVRTLYNEQFF.